Included here is one T cell receptor beta chain sequence, with context. The target antigen is unknown. The data are from a study of T-cell memory formation after mild COVID-19. Looking at the study overall: Most TCR clusters belonged to a single donor. The study, taken as a whole, reports: While clones contracting from day 15 to 85 were balanced between CD4 and CD8, later expanders leaned CD4+. Detection of some responders pre-infection suggested pre-existing cross-reactive memory T cells participated.

TCRdb fed the 5' RACE reads into MiXCR, producing one record per CDR3 protein. The table records 200,000 to 250,000 distinct CDR3 sequences, 25% to 35% of them present only once. Germline values: CDR1 KGHSH, CDR2 LQKENI. The CDR3 spans 16 residues. The V end lost 3 bases, the J end lost 0 bases, and 15 bases lay between the germline ends. Material: PBMCs or a T cell subset sorted from them (not recorded which). This chain joins TRBV18 and TRBJ2-7; D is perhaps TRBD2 (5 bases). This sequence originates from an adult woman who had mild COVID-19 (a few samples of this study predate the infection). Cell type and time point are not known. CDR3 sequence reads: CASSPGNPMSSYEQYF. CDR3 in DNA: TGTGCCAGCTCACCCGGGAACCCTATGAGCTCCTACGAGCAGTACTTC.